Below are 5 T cell receptor beta chains sequenced from a single sample in a study of blood T cell repertoires in COVID-19. This table comes from immunoSEQ multiplex PCR, and its TCRdb copy is limited to in-frame clones, with some not included. The table records approximately 150,000 clones, about 91% of them present only once. The sequenced sample consisted of peripheral blood. The receptors were gathered from a woman aged 50 to 60 with acute or convalescent COVID-19.

J is TRBJ1-2 and V is TRBV19; 9 nucleotides agree with TRBD1. This CDR3 contains 15 residues. Trimming cost V 5 bases and J 8 bases; bases outside gene matches: 12. Germline V lookup: CDR1 LNHDA, CDR2 SQIVND (reference sequence). The CDR3 coding sequence is TGTGCCAGTAGTTCACCGGGACAGGGAATGGGAGGCTACACCTTC. Translating it yields CASSSPGQGMGGYTF.

The chain couples TRBV19 to TRBJ2-7; a weak D match, TRBD1 (5 bases). Per germline, CDR1 LNHDA and CDR2 SQIVND (reference sequence). The CDR3 length is 12 residues. V was shortened by 4 bases and J by 4 bases, with 8 bases between the two germline ends. In nucleotides, the CDR3 is TGTGCCAGTAGTACGACAGAATACGAGCAGTACTTC. Residues: CASSTTEYEQYF.

The V gene is TRBV2, the J gene TRBJ2-7; possible D gene TRBD2, 6 bases. Germline V gene data show CDR1 as SNHLY and CDR2 as FYNNEI. The V gene lost 4 bases and the J gene lost 2 bases, with 15 bases spanning the gap. This CDR3 has 15 amino acids. The CDR3 loop reads CASSVFGGTPYEQYF. The CDR3 DNA follows: TGTGCCAGCAGTGTATTTGGGGGGACCCCCTACGAGCAGTACTTC.

The chain recombines TRBV5-1 with TRBJ1-6; the match to TRBD1 covers 7 bases. V shed 1 base and J 0 bases; nucleotides not matched to a gene: 16. CDR1 SGHRS and CDR2 YFSETQ come from the germline V gene. The CDR3 has 21 amino acids. The chain's CDR3 is CASSLWFIQPAGGSYNSPLHF. The CDR3 DNA reads TGCGCCAGCAGCTTGTGGTTTATCCAACCGGCAGGGGGCTCCTATAATTCACCCCTCCACTTT.

This sequence joins TRBV7-2 and TRBJ1-4, with D hard to call. The CDR3 contains 13 residues. Germline loops: CDR1 SGHTA, CDR2 FQGNSA. V was clipped by 1 base and J by 8 bases, with 8 bases between them. The CDR3 reads CASSLELAEKLFF. As DNA, the CDR3 is TGTGCCAGCAGCTTAGAATTGGCCGAAAAACTGTTTTTT.